The 32 T cell receptor beta chains given below trace back to one sample, sequenced in a study of PD-L1 blockade in urothelial cancer. Repertoires were generated with immunoSEQ multiplex PCR, while TCRdb's copy carries only in-frame clones and drops some. The sample carries approximately 88,000 clones, roughly 84% recorded once. Indicated time point: pretreatment peripheral blood. Sequenced material: PBMCs, taken around atezolizumab (anti-PD-L1) treatment. All receptors come from a man aged 55 to 70 with urothelial cancer.

This clone was observed a handful of times. V and J are TRBV5-5 and TRBJ2-7; TRBD1 agrees at 7 bases. Germline V gene lookup returns CDR1 SGHKS and CDR2 YYEKEE (reference sequence). The V and J ends lost 2 bases and 1 base, in that order; junction bases with no gene match: 12. This CDR3 contains 17 residues. CDR3 coding DNA: TGTGCCAGCAGCTTCGGGTTAGGGGACAGAGTTTCCTACGAGCAGTACTTC. Its translation is CASSFGLGDRVSYEQYF.

The V call is TRBV7-9, the J call TRBJ2-6, with a tentative D call TRBD2 (6 bases). The germline gives CDR1 SEHNR, CDR2 FQNEAQ (reference sequence). V gave up 1 base and J gave up 0 bases, with 13 bases separating them. The CDR3 extends over 18 amino acids. The DNA for the CDR3 is TGTGCCAGCAGCTTAGGGAGGGGTCCGTACTCTGGGGCCAACGTCCTGACTTTC. It translates to CASSLGRGPYSGANVLTF.

The chain combines TRBV5-1 with TRBJ1-2; 10 nucleotides match TRBD1. Germline assignment: CDR1 SGHRS and CDR2 YFSETQ. CDR3 length: 18 residues. V lost 2 bases to trimming and J lost 10 bases; unmatched junction nucleotides: 20. The CDR3 nucleotides are TGCGCCAGCAGCTTTTTCCGTCCCGGGACAGGGGAGAAGAAAGACTACACCTTC. Translation gives CASSFFRPGTGEKKDYTF. The full variable domain, its missing parts supplied by reference TRBV5-1 and TRBJ1-2, is KAGVTQTPRYLIKTRGQQVTLSCSPISGHRSVSWYQQTPGQGLQFLFEYFSETQRNKGNFPGRFSGRQFSNSRSEMNVSTLELGDSALYLCASSFFRPGTGEKKDYTFGSGTRLTVV.

The chain is built from TRBV5-1 and TRBJ2-1; 8 bases are shared with TRBD2. V dropped 0 bases and J dropped 4; count of bases not matched to a gene: 3. CDR3 length: 15 residues. Germline CDR1 is SGHRS and CDR2 is YFSETQ. The CDR3, as DNA: TGCGCCAGCAGCTTGGCTAGCGGGCCTTACAATGAGCAGTTCTTC. It is translated as CASSLASGPYNEQFF.

This chain connects TRBV7-2 to TRBJ2-5; 8 bases are shared with TRBD1. J was trimmed by 1 base and V by 5 bases; bases with no gene match: 6. Germline CDR1 SGHTA, CDR2 FQGNSA. The CDR3 runs 15 residues. The CDR3 reads CASSTLTGVQETQYF. CDR3 DNA: TGTGCCAGCAGCACGTTGACAGGGGTCCAAGAGACCCAGTACTTC. The full variable domain, its missing parts supplied by reference TRBV7-2 and TRBJ2-5, is GAGVSQSPSNKVTEKGKDVELRCDPISGHTALYWYRQSLGQGLEFLIYFQGNSAPDKSGLPSDRFSAERTGGSVSTLTIQRTQQEDSAVYLCASSTLTGVQETQYFGPGTRLLVL.

The chain combines TRBV9 with TRBJ2-5, with 7 bases that match TRBD2. V shed 1 base and J 5 bases; nucleotides not matched to a gene: 8. The CDR3 is 15 amino acids. Germline V lookup: CDR1 SGDLS, CDR2 YYNGEE. The chain's CDR3 is CASSVRPSGTETQYF. The CDR3 region has the DNA TGTGCCAGCAGCGTACGGCCTAGCGGAACGGAGACCCAGTACTTC.

The chain is built from TRBV6-6 and TRBJ2-4; D is unclear. The V end was cut by 6 bases, the J end by 8 bases, with 11 bases between. Germline CDR1 MNHNY, CDR2 SVGAGI (reference sequence). This CDR3 is built from 12 residues. The CDR3 nucleotides are TGTGCCAGCAGCCGACTGGTGGACATTCAGTACTTC. The encoded protein is CASSRLVDIQYF.

This sequence joins TRBV5-1 and TRBJ2-7, with 10 bases aligning to TRBD1. From germline, CDR1 is SGHRS and CDR2 YFSETQ. The CDR3 runs 14 residues. V gave up 4 bases and J gave up 7 bases; unmatched junction bases: 8. The CDR3 DNA reads as TGCGCCAGCAGCAGGGGGGGACAGGGGCTTGAGCAGTACTTC. This translates into CASSRGGQGLEQYF. Supplemented by reference TRBV5-1 and TRBJ2-7, the full variable domain reads KAGVTQTPRYLIKTRGQQVTLSCSPISGHRSVSWYQQTPGQGLQFLFEYFSETQRNKGNFPGRFSGRQFSNSRSEMNVSTLELGDSALYLCASSRGGQGLEQYFGPGTRLTVT.

The genes are TRBV19 and TRBJ2-2, with 8 bases that match TRBD2. V shed 5 bases and J 5 bases; nucleotides not matched to a gene: 7. The CDR3 spans 15 residues. CDR1 is LNHDA and CDR2 is SQIVND in the germline V gene (reference sequence). The CDR3 DNA follows: TGTGCCAGTAGTCAAGGACTAGCAGCGACCGGGGAGCTGTTTTTT. Its translation: CASSQGLAATGELFF.

The gene calls are TRBV7-9 and TRBJ1-1; possible D gene TRBD1, 6 bases. The CDR3 sequence is 12 residues long. V shed 2 bases and J shed 9 bases, with 10 bases lying between them. Per the germline V gene, CDR1 is SEHNR and CDR2 is FQNEAQ (reference sequence). The CDR3, as DNA: TGTGCCAGCAGCTTAACAGGGTATCAAGCTTTCTTT. As protein: CASSLTGYQAFF.

The V call is TRBV6-6, the J call TRBJ2-1; maybe TRBD2 (7 bases). Between the trimmed V and J ends, which lost 8 bases and 2 bases, there was a span of 13 bases. Germline CDR1 reads MNHNY; CDR2 reads SVGAGI (reference sequence). The CDR3 covers 14 residues. The CDR3 DNA reads TGTGCCAGCCTAGGGGGGGGAACCTACAATGAGCAGTTCTTC. This gives the protein CASLGGGTYNEQFF.

The V and J genes are TRBV19 and TRBJ1-2; D perhaps matches TRBD1 (5 bases). The germline CDR1 and CDR2 sequences are LNHDA and SQIVND (reference sequence). V was trimmed by 6 bases and J by 5 bases, leaving 13 bases between them. CDR3 length equals 13 residues. CDR3 sequence: CASRGSRTYGYTF. The CDR3, as DNA: TGTGCCAGTAGAGGGTCGCGGACATATGGCTACACCTTC.

This clone was seen a handful of times. This chain links TRBV4-3 with TRBJ2-4; the match to TRBD2 covers 8 bases. The CDR3 is made up of 19 amino acids. The junction had 18 bases not matched to a gene; V was cut back by 0 bases and J by 8 bases. Looked up from germline, CDR1 is LGHNA and CDR2 is YSLEER. The CDR3 loop reads CASSQEGPWTSGSAYIQYF. Written as DNA, the CDR3 is TGCGCCAGCAGCCAAGAGGGTCCCTGGACCAGCGGGAGTGCGTACATTCAGTACTTC.

This chain uses TRBV18 with TRBJ2-5, with D possibly TRBD2 on 5 matching bases. CDR1 is KGHSH, CDR2 LQKENI, per germline. The CDR3 consists of 15 residues. V lost 2 bases to trimming and J lost 9 bases, with 19 bases between them. The CDR3 region is CASSPRTEIRVAQYF. In DNA form, the CDR3 reads TGTGCCAGCTCACCAAGGACTGAGATAAGAGTGGCCCAGTACTTC.

This clone was detected only a few times. This chain joins TRBV6-6 and TRBJ1-4, with unresolved D. The V end lost 7 bases, the J end lost 3 bases, and 9 bases lay between the germline ends. The length of the CDR3 is 13 residues. The germline CDR1 and CDR2 sequences are MNHNY and SVGAGI (reference sequence). The CDR3 region has the DNA TGTGCCAGCACCTACCAGGCTAATGAAAAACTGTTTTTT. Its protein product is CASTYQANEKLFF.

The V and J genes are TRBV7-2 and TRBJ2-7, with a possible D match to TRBD1 (7 bases). The length of the CDR3 is 14 residues. The V end was cut by 5 bases, the J end by 4 bases, with 15 bases between. Germline lookup yields CDR1 SGHTA and CDR2 FQGNSA. The CDR3 DNA follows: TGTGCCAGCAGCCAGGGGGGCTCGGGGTACGAGCAGTACTTC. This codes for CASSQGGSGYEQYF. Combining the CDR3 with reference TRBV7-2 and TRBJ2-7 gives the whole variable domain GAGVSQSPSNKVTEKGKDVELRCDPISGHTALYWYRQSLGQGLEFLIYFQGNSAPDKSGLPSDRFSAERTGGSVSTLTIQRTQQEDSAVYLCASSQGGSGYEQYFGPGTRLTVT.

This chain connects TRBV11-2 to TRBJ1-2, with 8 bases that match TRBD1. The CDR3 is 15 amino acids. Germline assignment: CDR1 SGHAT and CDR2 FQNNGV. The V and J ends lost 6 bases and 2 bases, in that order; junction bases with no gene match: 8. The CDR3 here is CASSSTGTGNYGYTF. The CDR3 DNA reads as TGTGCCAGCAGTTCCACCGGGACAGGAAACTATGGCTACACCTTC.

V usage is TRBV7-9 and J usage is TRBJ1-1; 7 bases are shared with TRBD1. Per germline, CDR1 SEHNR and CDR2 FQNEAQ (reference sequence). The V and J ends lost 2 bases and 9 bases, in that order; junction bases with no gene match: 12. The CDR3 loop spans 15 amino acids. CDR3 sequence: CASSLLTGTADKAFF. The CDR3 DNA follows: TGTGCCAGCAGCTTACTCACCGGGACAGCCGACAAAGCTTTCTTT.

This chain joins TRBV19 and TRBJ2-1; 9 bases are shared with TRBD2. V was clipped by 3 bases and J by 2 bases; unmatched bases: 5. CDR3 size: 16 residues. Per the germline V gene, CDR1 is LNHDA and CDR2 is SQIVND (reference sequence). CDR3 in DNA: TGTGCCAGTAGTATCAGCCTAGCGGGGACCTACAATGAGCAGTTCTTC. This codes for CASSISLAGTYNEQFF.

The table lists this clone with a few counts. The chain combines TRBV21-1 with TRBJ2-3; TRBD2, the table's D call, was not compared with the DNA. TRBV21-1 is listed as a pseudogene. This CDR3 is built from 18 residues. CDR3 protein: CASSSERLAGGNPDTQYF. As DNA, the CDR3 is TGTGCCAGCAGCAGTGAAAGACTAGCGGGAGGTAATCCAGATACGCAGTATTTT.

The chain employs TRBV10-1 and TRBJ1-2, with 8 bases aligning to TRBD1. V was clipped by 10 bases and J by 7 bases; unmatched bases: 11. This CDR3 has 13 residues. CDR1 WNHNN and CDR2 SYGVQD come from the germline V gene (reference sequence). CDR3 bases: TGCGCCAAGGGACAGGCTCTTAGCTGTGGCTACACCTTC. This encodes CAKGQALSCGYTF.

This clone showed up just once. The rearrangement joins TRBV28 to TRBJ2-2; 7 positions match TRBD2. The V gene end was trimmed by 4 bases and the J gene end by 4 bases; junction bases not matched to a gene: 3. CDR1 MDHEN and CDR2 SYDVKM come from the germline V gene. CDR3 length equals 14 residues. The CDR3 DNA follows: TGTGCCAGCAGTTGGGCGGGGGTCACCGGGGAGCTGTTTTTT. Residues: CASSWAGVTGELFF.

The chain combines TRBV2 with TRBJ1-1; D unclear. V was trimmed by 4 bases and J by 6 bases, leaving 15 bases between them. Germline V CDR1 and CDR2: SNHLY, FYNNEI. This CDR3 is built from 14 residues. Here the CDR3 DNA reads TGTGCCAGCAGTGTTTCCGGGAGAGGGTCTGAAGCTTTCTTT. This codes for CASSVSGRGSEAFF.

The chain employs TRBV18 and TRBJ2-3; D call uncertain. Trimming left V 5 bases short and J 3 bases short, with 6 bases between. The CDR3 is made up of 12 amino acids. In germline, CDR1 is KGHSH, CDR2 LQKENI. The CDR3 region is CASSYRTDTQYF. The CDR3 DNA reads as TGTGCCAGCTCATACAGAACAGATACGCAGTATTTT.

This clone occurred once. This chain uses TRBV19 with TRBJ2-3; a weak D match, TRBD2 (6 bases). V lost 1 base and J 0 bases, leaving 11 bases between the germline ends. Per germline, CDR1 LNHDA and CDR2 SQIVND (reference sequence). The CDR3 contains 16 residues. Written as DNA, the CDR3 is TGTGCCAGTAGTATAGGGGGGAGGCTTAGCACAGATACGCAGTATTTT. Encoded protein: CASSIGGRLSTDTQYF.

The CDR3 DNA reads as TGTGCCAGCAGCGTACTTGACCGGGACAGCAATGAGCAGTTCTTC. This codes for CASSVLDRDSNEQFF. The J gene is TRBJ2-1, the V gene TRBV9; TRBD1 matches at 7 bases. V lost 1 base, J lost 6 bases, and 7 bases stayed unmatched. CDR3 length: 15 amino acids. Germline V gene sequence: CDR1 SGDLS, CDR2 YYNGEE.

The chain has TRBV30 and TRBJ1-1; the match to TRBD1 covers 7 bases. V shed 0 bases and J 11 bases; nucleotides not matched to a gene: 12. Per the germline V gene, CDR1 is GTSNPN and CDR2 is SVGIG (reference sequence). The CDR3 totals 14 residues. The CDR3 sequence is CAWSVLPGGTEAFF. For the CDR3, the DNA is TGTGCCTGGAGTGTACTCCCTGGCGGGACAGAGGCTTTCTTT.

The chain uses TRBV7-9 and TRBJ2-4; 7 bases are a match to TRBD1. The germline V gene encodes CDR1 SEHNR and CDR2 FQNEAQ (reference sequence). CDR3 length: 15 residues. The ends lost 1 base at V and 5 bases at J; junction bases unmatched: 5. CDR3 protein: CASSLETGQQNIQYF. For the CDR3, the DNA is TGTGCCAGCAGCTTAGAAACGGGACAGCAAAACATTCAGTACTTC.

This chain connects TRBV5-1 to TRBJ2-1; 9 nucleotides match TRBD2. This CDR3 region has 15 residues. Trimming removed 0 bases from V and 10 bases from J; junction bases left unmatched: 8. The germline V gene has CDR1 SGHRS and CDR2 YFSETQ. CDR3 residues: CASSLVRGLANEQFF. CDR3 sequence (DNA): TGCGCCAGCAGCTTGGTACGAGGACTAGCGAACGAGCAGTTCTTC.

The rearrangement joins TRBV19 to TRBJ1-2; D perhaps matches TRBD1 (5 bases). This CDR3 comprises 14 residues. The V end was cut by 5 bases, the J end by 3 bases, with 13 bases between. The V gene's germline CDR1 is LNHDA and CDR2 SQIVND (reference sequence). CDR3 residues: CASSLTREDYGYTF. The CDR3 nucleotides are TGTGCCAGTAGTTTGACCAGGGAGGACTATGGCTACACCTTC.

This chain uses TRBV5-1 with TRBJ1-3, with 11 bases lining up with TRBD1. V was clipped by 5 bases and J by 0 bases; unmatched bases: 10. This CDR3 has 18 amino acids. CDR1 and CDR2 from the germline V gene are SGHRS and YFSETQ. The CDR3 sequence is CASSPVTGTGGSGNTIYF. For the CDR3, the DNA is TGCGCCAGCAGTCCCGTTACGGGGACAGGGGGCTCTGGAAACACCATATATTTT.

This chain joins TRBV5-1 and TRBJ2-1, with 7 positions matching TRBD1. Trimming cost V 2 bases and J 0 bases; bases outside gene matches: 2. Germline CDR1 and CDR2: SGHRS and YFSETQ. This CDR3 is 15 amino acids long. The CDR3, as DNA: TGCGCCAGCAGCTTAGGGGGCCTCTCCTACAATGAGCAGTTCTTC. It specifies CASSLGGLSYNEQFF.